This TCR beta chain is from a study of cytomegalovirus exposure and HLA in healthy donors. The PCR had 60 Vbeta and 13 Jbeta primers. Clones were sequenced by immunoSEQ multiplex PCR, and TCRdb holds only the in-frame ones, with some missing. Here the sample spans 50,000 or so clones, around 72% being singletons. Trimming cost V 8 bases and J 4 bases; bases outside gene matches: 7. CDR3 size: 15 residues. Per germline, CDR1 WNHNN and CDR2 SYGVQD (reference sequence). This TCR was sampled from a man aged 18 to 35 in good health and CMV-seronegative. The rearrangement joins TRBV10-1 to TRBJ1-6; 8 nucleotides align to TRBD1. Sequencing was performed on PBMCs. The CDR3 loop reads CASRRDRNYNSPLHF. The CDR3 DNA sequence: TGCGCCAGCCGCCGGGACAGGAATTATAATTCACCCCTCCACTTT.